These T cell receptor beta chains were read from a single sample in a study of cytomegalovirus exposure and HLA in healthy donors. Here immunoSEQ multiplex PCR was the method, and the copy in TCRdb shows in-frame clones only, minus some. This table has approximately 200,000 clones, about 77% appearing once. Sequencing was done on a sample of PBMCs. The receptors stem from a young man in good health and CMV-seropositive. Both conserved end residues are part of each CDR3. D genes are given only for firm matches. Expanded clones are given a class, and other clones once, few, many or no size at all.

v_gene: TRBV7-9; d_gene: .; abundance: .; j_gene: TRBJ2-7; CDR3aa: CASSLGGLDEQYF; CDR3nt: TGTGCCAGCAGCTTAGGGGGGCTAGACGAGCAGTACTTC
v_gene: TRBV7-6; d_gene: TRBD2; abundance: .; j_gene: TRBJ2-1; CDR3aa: CASSTWGGSAYNEQFF; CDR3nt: TGTGCCAGCAGCACCTGGGGGGGGAGTGCCTACAATGAGCAGTTCTTC
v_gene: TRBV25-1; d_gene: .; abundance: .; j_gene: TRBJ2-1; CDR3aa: CASSDNGLEQFF; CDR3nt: TGTGCCAGCAGTGATAACGGTTTGGAGCAGTTCTTC
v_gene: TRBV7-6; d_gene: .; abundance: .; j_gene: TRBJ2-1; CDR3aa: CASSLVGVGSPNEQFF; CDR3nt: TGTGCCAGCAGCTTAGTCGGGGTTGGGAGTCCCAATGAGCAGTTCTTC
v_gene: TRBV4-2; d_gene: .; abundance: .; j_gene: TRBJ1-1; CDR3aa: CASSQGVTPAGTEAFF; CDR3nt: TGTGCCAGCAGCCAAGGTGTGACTCCCGCGGGCACTGAAGCTTTCTTT
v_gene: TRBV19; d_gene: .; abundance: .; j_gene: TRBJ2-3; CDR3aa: CASSFRADTQYF; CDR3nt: TGTGCCAGTTCCTTCCGAGCAGATACGCAGTATTTT
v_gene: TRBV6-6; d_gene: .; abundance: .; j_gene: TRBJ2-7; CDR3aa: CATWEQPLGEQYF; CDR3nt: TGTGCCACCTGGGAGCAGCCACTTGGAGAGCAGTACTTC
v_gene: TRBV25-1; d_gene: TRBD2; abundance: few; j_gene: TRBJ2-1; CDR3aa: CASSEYKAGEGQFF; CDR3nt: TGTGCCAGCAGTGAATATAAAGCGGGAGAGGGGCAGTTCTTC
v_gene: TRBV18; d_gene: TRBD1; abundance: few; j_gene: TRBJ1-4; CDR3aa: CASSLNRQGANEKLFF; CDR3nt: TGTGCCAGCTCACTGAATCGACAGGGGGCGAATGAAAAACTGTTTTTT
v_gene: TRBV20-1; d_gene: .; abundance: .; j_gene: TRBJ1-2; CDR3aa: CSAREGVTF; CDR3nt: TGCAGTGCTAGAGAAGGGGTAACCTTC
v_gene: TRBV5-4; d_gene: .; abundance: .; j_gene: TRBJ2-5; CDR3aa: CASTRGGGAEETQYF; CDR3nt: TGTGCCAGCACCCGGGGTGGGGGGGCGGAAGAGACCCAGTACTTC
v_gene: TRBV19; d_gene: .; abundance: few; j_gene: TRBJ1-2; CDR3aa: CASSIGVNYGYTF; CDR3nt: TGTGCCAGTAGTATCGGAGTTAACTATGGCTACACCTTC
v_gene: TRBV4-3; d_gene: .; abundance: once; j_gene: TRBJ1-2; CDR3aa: CASSQGGRGSYGYTF; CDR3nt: TGCGCCAGCAGCCAAGGAGGCAGGGGCTCCTATGGCTACACCTTC
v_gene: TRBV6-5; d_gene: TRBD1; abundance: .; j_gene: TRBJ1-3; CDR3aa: CASRDRILSGNTIYF; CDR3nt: TGTGCCAGCAGGGACAGGATACTCTCTGGAAACACCATATATTTT
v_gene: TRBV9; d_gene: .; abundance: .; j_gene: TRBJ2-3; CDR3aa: CASSVAATYTDTQYF; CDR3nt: TGTGCCAGCAGCGTAGCAGCGACTTACACAGATACGCAGTATTTT
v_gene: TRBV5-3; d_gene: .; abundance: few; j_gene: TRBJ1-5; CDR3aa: CARSRGGGNSNQPQHF; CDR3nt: TGTGCCAGAAGCAGAGGGGGGGGGAATAGCAATCAGCCCCAGCATTTT
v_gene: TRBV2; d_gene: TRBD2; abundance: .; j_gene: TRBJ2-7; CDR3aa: CASGGGIRFEQYF; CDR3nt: TGTGCCAGCGGGGGAGGGATCCGGTTCGAGCAGTACTTC
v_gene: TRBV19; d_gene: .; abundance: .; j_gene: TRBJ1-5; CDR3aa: CASSTLGGTAPSYSNQPQHF; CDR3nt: TGTGCCAGTAGTACCCTCGGGGGGACCGCTCCAAGTTATAGCAATCAGCCCCAGCATTTT
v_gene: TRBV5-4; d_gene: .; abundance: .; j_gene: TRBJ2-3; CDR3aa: CASGPGGTDTQYF; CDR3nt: TGTGCCAGCGGACCGGGGGGCACAGATACGCAGTATTTT
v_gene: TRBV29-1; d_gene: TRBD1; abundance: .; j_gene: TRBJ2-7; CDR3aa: CSATGQGAYEQYF; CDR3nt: TGCAGCGCCACCGGACAGGGGGCCTACGAGCAGTACTTC
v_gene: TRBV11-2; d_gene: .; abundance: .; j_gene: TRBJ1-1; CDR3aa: CASSSNRDQAFF; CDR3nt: TGTGCCAGCAGCTCTAACAGGGACCAAGCTTTCTTT
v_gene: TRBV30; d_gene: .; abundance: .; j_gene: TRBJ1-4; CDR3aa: CAWSPHAGGNEKLFF; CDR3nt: TGTGCCTGGAGCCCCCACGCGGGGGGCAACGAAAAACTGTTTTTT
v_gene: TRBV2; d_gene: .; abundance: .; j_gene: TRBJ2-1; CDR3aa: CASSDRVSYNEQFF; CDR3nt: TGTGCCAGCAGTGACAGGGTGAGCTACAATGAGCAGTTCTTC
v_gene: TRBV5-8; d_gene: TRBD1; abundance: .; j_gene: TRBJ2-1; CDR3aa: CASSLAGTDREFF; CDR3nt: TGTGCCAGCAGCTTGGCCGGGACAGACCGGGAGTTCTTC
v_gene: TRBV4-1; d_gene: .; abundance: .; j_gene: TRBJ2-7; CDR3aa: CASSQVTGYPYEQYF; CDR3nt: TGCGCCAGCAGCCAAGTTACAGGGTACCCTTACGAGCAGTACTTC
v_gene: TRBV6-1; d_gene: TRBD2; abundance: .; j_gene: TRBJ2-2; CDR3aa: CASRAGTTNTGELFF; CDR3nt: TGTGCCAGCAGAGCCGGGACTACGAACACCGGGGAGCTGTTTTTT
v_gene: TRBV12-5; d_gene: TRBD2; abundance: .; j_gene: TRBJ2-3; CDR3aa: CASGLTPTSGGTTDTQYF; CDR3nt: TGTGCTAGTGGTTTGACCCCGACTAGCGGGGGAACCACAGATACGCAGTATTTT
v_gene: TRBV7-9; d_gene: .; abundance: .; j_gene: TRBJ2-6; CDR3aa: CASSLVWLGDLPGANVLTF; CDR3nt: TGTGCCAGCAGCTTAGTGTGGCTAGGGGATCTACCTGGGGCCAACGTCCTGACTTTC
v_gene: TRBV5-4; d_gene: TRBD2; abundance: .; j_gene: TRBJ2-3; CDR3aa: CASSLGREGTDTQYF; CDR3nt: TGTGCCAGCAGCTTGGGCAGGGAGGGGACAGATACGCAGTATTTT
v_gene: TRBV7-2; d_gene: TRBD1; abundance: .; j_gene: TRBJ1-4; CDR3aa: CASSSQRQGNEKLFF; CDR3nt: TGTGCCAGCAGTTCCCAACGACAGGGTAATGAAAAACTGTTTTTT
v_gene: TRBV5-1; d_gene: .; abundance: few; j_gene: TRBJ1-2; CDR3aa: CASTGQSANYGYTF; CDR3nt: TGCGCCAGCACGGGACAATCAGCTAACTATGGCTACACCTTC
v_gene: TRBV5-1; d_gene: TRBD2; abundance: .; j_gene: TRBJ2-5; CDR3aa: CASSLAGGQETQYF; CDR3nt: TGCGCCAGCAGCTTGGCCGGGGGGCAAGAGACCCAGTACTTC
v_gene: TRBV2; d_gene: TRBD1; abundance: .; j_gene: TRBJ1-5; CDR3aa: CASSETQTGRPQPQHF; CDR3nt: TGTGCCAGCAGTGAAACACAGACAGGGAGACCTCAGCCCCAGCATTTT
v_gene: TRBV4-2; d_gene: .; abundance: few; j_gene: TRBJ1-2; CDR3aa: CASSQRGSWVVTF; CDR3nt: TGTGCCAGCAGCCAACGCGGCTCCTGGGTTGTAACCTTC
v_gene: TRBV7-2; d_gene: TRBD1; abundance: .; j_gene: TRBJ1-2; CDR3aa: CASSLSTGRSGYTF; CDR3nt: TGTGCCAGCAGCTTATCGACAGGGCGGAGCGGCTACACCTTC
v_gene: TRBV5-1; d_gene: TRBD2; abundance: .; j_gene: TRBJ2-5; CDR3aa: CASSLATAGGQETQYF; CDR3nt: TGCGCCAGCAGCTTGGCCACAGCGGGGGGCCAAGAGACCCAGTACTTC
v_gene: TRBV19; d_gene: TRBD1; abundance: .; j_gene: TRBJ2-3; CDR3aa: CASSRDRTDTQYF; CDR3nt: TGTGCCAGTAGCCGGGACAGAACAGATACGCAGTATTTT
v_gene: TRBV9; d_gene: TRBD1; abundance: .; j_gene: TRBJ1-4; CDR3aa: CASSVGTGLLYINEKLFF; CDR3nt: TGTGCCAGCAGCGTTGGGACAGGGCTCCTCTATATTAATGAAAAACTGTTTTTT
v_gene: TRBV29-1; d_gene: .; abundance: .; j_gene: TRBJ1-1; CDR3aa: CSVGQITGRNTEAFF; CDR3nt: TGCAGCGTTGGTCAAATTACAGGGAGGAACACTGAAGCTTTCTTT
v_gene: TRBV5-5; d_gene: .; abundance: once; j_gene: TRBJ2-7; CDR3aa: CASSWSGETGDSYEQYF; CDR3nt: TGTGCCAGCAGCTGGAGTGGGGAGACAGGCGATTCCTACGAGCAGTACTTC
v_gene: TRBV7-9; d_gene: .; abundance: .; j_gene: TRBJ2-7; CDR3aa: CASSLEGTGLKQYF; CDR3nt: TGTGCCAGCAGCTTGGAAGGTACAGGGTTGAAGCAGTACTTC